This TCR beta chain was profiled in a study of OX40 agonist ivuxolimab in advanced cancers. With respect to the entire study: Ivuxolimab was a fully human IgG2 agonistic monoclonal antibody targeting the costimulatory receptor OX40 (CD134). Intravenous ivuxolimab was administered to patients every 2 weeks at six dose levels: 0.01, 0.1, 0.3, 1.5, 3 and 10 mg/kg. Of the approximately 50 dose-escalation patients, hepatocellular carcinoma was present in about 20, melanoma in around 15, renal cell carcinoma in 9 and head and neck cancer in 9. In the dose-escalation cohort, 70% to 90% of patients were male, and the mean age was 60 years with a range of roughly 20 to 85. Prior anti-PD-1, anti-PD-L1 or anti-CTLA-4 therapy was permitted, and checkpoint inhibitors had been received by under 50% of dose-escalation patients. Partial responses were achieved by three dose-escalation patients, of whom one had hepatocellular carcinoma and two had cutaneous melanoma. The purpose of peripheral TCRbeta sequencing was to test whether ivuxolimab changed TCR sequence diversity and led to clonal T-cell expansion. The monotherapy dose-escalation portion (N ≈ 52 patients) of the phase I ivuxolimab trial is reported in the paper. Broader findings and caveats from the paper: Which antigens the clonally expanded peripheral T cells were specific for was not determined. In the 0.1-3.0 mg/kg groups, partial responders had among the lowest normalized peripheral clonal expansion, particularly in CD8+ T cells. After ivuxolimab, more expanded clones were found on average in CD8+ T cells than in CD4+ T cells. At doses of 0.1 to 3.0 mg/kg, clonal expansion of both CD4+ and CD8+ T cells in blood was seen between baseline and week 6. Low levels of normalized T-cell clonal expansion were also seen in some nonresponding patients.

V was cut back by 8 bases and J by 0 bases, leaving a gap of 14 bases between them. CDR3 length: 16 amino acids, cysteine to phenylalanine. Only the CDR3 DNA stays, 48 bases, in frame from base 1. CDR1 and CDR2, looked up from the germline V gene (reference sequence), are LNHDA and SQIVND. The trial excluded patients who had a history of autoimmune disease or were on systemic immunosuppression. Peripheral blood for TCR sequencing was collected from all dose cohorts at baseline, on cycle 4 day 1, and on cycle 7 day 1. Samples were obtained from an open-label, multicenter, first-in-human phase I dose-escalation trial of ivuxolimab. The trial enrolled adults with locally advanced or metastatic head and neck squamous cell, hepatocellular, melanoma or renal cell carcinoma. Before TCR sequencing, CD4+ and CD8+ T cells were separately sorted from peripheral blood. Comment on this clone: Its recognized antigen is unknown. No base qualities exist here, and no much larger clone lies one base off it.

Genomic DNA was extracted from sorted cells for sequencing of the TCRbeta CDR3 region. TCRbeta CDR3 regions were sequenced using the immunoSEQ Assay. This is the immuneACCESS table as TCRdb keeps it, with only in-frame sequences that have V and J called. A part of the clones is gone; compared with another copy, unresolved V genes explain less than half, and the rest is unexplained. For this sample the table gives more than 35,000 clones, of which 65% to 80% were detected only once. The ten biggest clones cover about 12% of the sample. The clonotype comes from an adult with an advanced solid tumor such as melanoma, head and neck, liver or kidney cancer. The chain couples TRBV19 to TRBJ2-6; matching of 5 bases hints at TRBD2 as the D gene. Source: CD4+ or CD8+ T cells sorted from blood, taken in a trial of the OX40 agonist ivuxolimab. The CDR3 is CASGRGTGSGANVLTF. In nucleotides, the sequence is TGTGCCAGTGGACGGGGTACCGGCTCTGGGGCCAACGTCCTGACTTTC.